What follows are 24 T cell receptor beta chains derived from one specimen sequenced in a study of identical twins. TCRdb reanalysed the 5' RACE reads using MiXCR and keeps one entry per CDR3 protein. The profile shows around 340,000 distinct CDR3 sequences, around an eighth of them singletons. These data also featured in a second study, about yellow fever vaccine responses in identical twins.

The sequencing input was CD8+ T cells sorted from blood. The receptors were sampled from a young woman in good health.

The DNA for the CDR3 is TGCGCCAGCAGCCAGGGGCGGGGGCCCATCTCGTACAATGAGCAGTTCTTC. It encodes CASSQGRGPISYNEQFF. The chain links TRBV4-1 to TRBJ2-1; TRBD2 might be the D (7 bases). Germline V lookup: CDR1 MGHRA, CDR2 YSYEKL. The V end was cut by 3 bases, the J end by 4 bases, with 19 bases between. CDR3 length: 17 amino acids.

The chain recombines TRBV15 with TRBJ1-2; D is perhaps TRBD1 (5 bases). The germline CDR1 and CDR2 sequences are LNHNV and YYDKDF (reference sequence). The CDR3 has 15 residues. The V end was cut by 0 bases, the J end by 6 bases, with 14 bases between. The chain's CDR3 is CATSRDRQNMNGYTF. As DNA, the CDR3 is TGTGCCACCAGCAGAGATCGACAGAACATGAATGGCTACACCTTC.

The table lists this clonotype with a few counts. The chain links TRBV29-1 to TRBJ2-6; D tentatively reads TRBD1 or TRBD2 (5 bases each). V lost 0 bases and J 4 bases, leaving 13 bases between the germline ends. The CDR3 contains 16 residues. The germline CDR1 and CDR2 sequences are SQVTM and ANQGSEA. CDR3 sequence (DNA): TGCAGCGTTGAAGATCCTTCGGGGCGGGGGGCCAACGTCCTGACTTTC. This codes for CSVEDPSGRGANVLTF.

The chain's CDR3 is CASSSRAAQETQYF. The CDR3 DNA reads TGTGCCAGCAGCTCGCGGGCGGCCCAAGAGACCCAGTACTTC. The genes are TRBV7-9 and TRBJ2-5; TRBD2 is a possible D gene (5 bases). Trimming left V 4 bases short and J 1 base short, with 10 bases between. There are 14 residues in the CDR3. Germline V lookup: CDR1 SEHNR, CDR2 FQNEAQ (reference sequence).

This clonotype came up a few times. The gene calls are TRBV9 and TRBJ1-2; possibly TRBD1 for D (5 bases). V was clipped by 3 bases and J by 6 bases, with 9 bases between them. There are 12 residues in the CDR3. Germline V gene data show CDR1 as SGDLS and CDR2 as YYNGEE. CDR3 in DNA: TGTGCCAGCAGCGCCGACAGAAATGGCTACACCTTC. It translates to CASSADRNGYTF.

The V gene is TRBV9, the J gene TRBJ2-3; 15 bases are shared with TRBD2. This CDR3 is 21 amino acids long. Looked up from germline, CDR1 is SGDLS and CDR2 is YYNGEE. With V trimmed by 3 bases and J by 1 base, 15 bases remained unmatched. The CDR3 sequence: CASSERVKGLAGGLGTDTQYF. In DNA, the CDR3 is TGTGCCAGCAGCGAGAGAGTAAAAGGACTAGCGGGGGGGCTCGGCACAGATACGCAGTATTTT.

This clonotype came up a few times. V gene TRBV20-1 combines with J gene TRBJ2-1; TRBD2 is a possible D gene (6 bases). V was pared by 5 bases and J by 0 bases, with 14 bases between. The CDR3 is 15 amino acids. The germline V gene encodes CDR1 DFQATT and CDR2 SNEGSKA (reference sequence). CDR3 sequence: CSALIADFSYNEQFF. The CDR3, as DNA: TGCAGTGCTTTAATAGCGGACTTCTCCTACAATGAGCAGTTCTTC.

This clonotype has more than one count but fewer than ten. This rearrangement joins TRBV27 to TRBJ1-4; D is possibly TRBD1 (6 bases). The length of the CDR3 is 14 residues. V lost 5 bases and J lost 8, with 15 bases in between. Germline V lookup: CDR1 MNHEY, CDR2 SMNVEV (reference sequence). This CDR3 reads CASSPGQTGEKLFF. The CDR3, as DNA: TGTGCCAGCAGTCCCGGACAGACGGGAGAAAAACTGTTTTTT.

This clonotype was counted ten times or more. The J gene is TRBJ1-1, the V gene TRBV28, with D possibly TRBD1 on 5 matching bases. Trimming left V 7 bases short and J 5 bases short, with 17 bases between. The CDR3 consists of 14 residues. Germline V gives CDR1 MDHEN, CDR2 SYDVKM. The CDR3: CASTTQMGGTEAFF. The CDR3, as DNA: TGTGCCAGCACAACCCAAATGGGGGGAACTGAAGCTTTCTTT.

This clonotype was seen many times. The rearrangement joins TRBV3-1 to TRBJ2-1; unclear D gene. Trimming took 0 bases from V and 9 from J, leaving 15 bases between them. This CDR3 is built from 15 residues. Germline CDR1 LGHDT, CDR2 YNNKEL (reference sequence). DNA of the CDR3: TGTGCCAGCAGCCAAGATCTATCTAGTCTGGGTGAGCAGTTCTTC. Translating it yields CASSQDLSSLGEQFF.

This clonotype occurred a few times. The genes are TRBV2 and TRBJ2-3; 7 nucleotides agree with TRBD2. This CDR3 spans 14 amino acids. The germline V gene encodes CDR1 SNHLY and CDR2 FYNNEI. V shed 0 bases and J 4 bases; nucleotides not matched to a gene: 1. Here the CDR3 DNA reads TGTGCCAGCAGTGAAGCGGGGGGGGCAGATACGCAGTATTTT. It yields the protein CASSEAGGADTQYF.

The V call is TRBV2, the J call TRBJ1-1; TRBD1 matches 10 bases. The CDR3 has 19 residues. Germline CDR1 is SNHLY and CDR2 is FYNNEI. V lost 6 bases to trimming and J lost 1 base; unmatched junction nucleotides: 17. The CDR3 protein is CASSAGQGVAHPTNTEAFF. Here the CDR3 DNA reads TGTGCCAGCAGCGCCGGACAGGGGGTGGCCCACCCGACGAACACTGAAGCTTTCTTT. Using reference TRBV2 and TRBJ1-1 for the parts outside the CDR3, the full variable domain is EPEVTQTPSHQVTQMGQEVILRCVPISNHLYFYWYRQILGQKVEFLVSFYNNEISEKSEIFDDQFSVERPDGSNFTLKIRSTKLEDSAMYFCASSAGQGVAHPTNTEAFFGQGTRLTVV.

This clonotype was seen a handful of times. The chain uses TRBV2 and TRBJ2-1; D not resolved. V gave up 3 bases and J gave up 8 bases, with 14 bases separating them. Germline lookup yields CDR1 SNHLY and CDR2 FYNNEI. The CDR3 is 14 residues long. CDR3 nucleotide sequence: TGTGCCAGCAGTGATACCTCATTGGCGGATGAGCAGTTCTTC. Residues: CASSDTSLADEQFF.

This rearrangement joins TRBV27 to TRBJ2-1, with 9 positions matching TRBD2. J gave up 6 bases and V 5 bases, and 5 bases lay outside the gene matches. The CDR3 length is 14 residues. Germline CDR1 is MNHEY and CDR2 is SMNVEV (reference sequence). Here the CDR3 DNA reads TGTGCCAGCAGTCAGATAGCGGGAGTCAATGAGCAGTTCTTC. It yields the protein CASSQIAGVNEQFF.

This clonotype was found a few times. The chain couples TRBV7-9 to TRBJ1-2; no clear D gene. V gave up 4 bases and J gave up 4 bases, with 13 bases separating them. Germline CDR1 is SEHNR and CDR2 is FQNEAQ (reference sequence). The CDR3 contains 14 residues. The CDR3 loop reads CASSSVEGSYGYTF. CDR3 bases: TGTGCCAGCAGCTCGGTTGAGGGTTCCTATGGCTACACCTTC.

The table lists this clonotype with a few counts. The chain is built from TRBV4-2 and TRBJ1-1; a possible D gene is TRBD1 (5 bases). This CDR3 contains 18 residues. The germline gives CDR1 LGHNA, CDR2 YNFKEQ. V shed 1 base and J shed 5 bases, with 23 bases lying between them. CDR3 in amino acids: CASSQVSWGVGLMTEAFF. As DNA, the CDR3 is TGTGCCAGCAGCCAAGTCTCGTGGGGGGTTGGGTTAATGACTGAAGCTTTCTTT.

The chain carries TRBV5-1 and TRBJ2-7; TRBD1 might be the D (5 bases). Germline CDR1 is SGHRS and CDR2 is YFSETQ. Trimming left V 0 bases short and J 2 bases short, with 12 bases between. The CDR3 has 15 amino acids. The CDR3 here is CASSLGPPTAYEQYF. Here the CDR3 DNA reads TGCGCCAGCAGCTTGGGCCCCCCGACAGCCTACGAGCAGTACTTC.

The rearrangement joins TRBV6-4 to TRBJ2-3; D remains ambiguous. Trimming removed 2 bases at V and 0 bases at J, with 3 bases between. From germline, CDR1 is MRHNA and CDR2 SNTAGT. The CDR3 extends over 13 amino acids. CDR3 sequence: CASSDVSTDTQYF. In nucleotides, the CDR3 is TGTGCCAGCAGTGACGTTAGCACAGATACGCAGTATTTT.

The sample holds a few counts of this clonotype. V gene TRBV7-9 combines with J gene TRBJ1-4; 7 nucleotides match TRBD1. The germline gives CDR1 SEHNR, CDR2 FQNEAQ (reference sequence). Unmatched junction bases numbered 9, after V lost 6 bases and J lost 8 bases. The CDR3 extends over 14 amino acids. Here the CDR3 DNA reads TGTGCCAGCAGGGAGACAGGGAGGGACGAAAAACTGTTTTTT. This translates into CASRETGRDEKLFF.

In this sample, this clonotype turned up a few times. The V gene is TRBV20-1, the J gene TRBJ2-3; no clear D. The CDR3 runs to 16 residues. Trimming left V 0 bases short and J 0 bases short, with 13 bases between. The germline V gene has CDR1 DFQATT and CDR2 SNEGSKA (reference sequence). The CDR3: CSARDRRTTSTDTQYF. The CDR3 bases are TGCAGTGCTAGAGATCGAAGGACGACTAGCACAGATACGCAGTATTTT.

The table lists this clonotype with many counts. The genes are TRBV20-1 and TRBJ2-3, with a weak D call TRBD1 (7 bases). Between the trimmed V and J ends, which lost 6 bases and 5 bases, there was a span of 24 bases. CDR1 is DFQATT, CDR2 SNEGSKA, per germline (reference sequence). The CDR3 is 16 residues long. The CDR3 loop reads CSASYLGQIAEDTQYF. DNA for the CDR3: TGCAGTGCAAGCTACCTGGGACAGATAGCGGAAGATACGCAGTATTTT.

The table lists this clonotype with a few counts. J is TRBJ2-7 and V is TRBV20-1, with 9 bases that match TRBD2. Trimming at V came to 0 bases and at J to 5 bases, leaving 5 bases not matched to a gene. The CDR3 extends over 14 amino acids. Germline-derived CDR1 and CDR2 are DFQATT and SNEGSKA (reference sequence). In DNA, the CDR3 is TGCAGTGCTAGAGAATGGCGGGAGGGCCACGAGCAGTACTTC. Translating it yields CSAREWREGHEQYF.

Ten or more counts support this clonotype. The rearrangement links TRBV5-1 to TRBJ1-1; possible D gene TRBD1, 5 bases. CDR1 is SGHRS, CDR2 YFSETQ, per germline. The CDR3 length is 13 residues. V lost 0 bases and J 12 bases, leaving 15 bases between the germline ends. CDR3 sequence (DNA): TGCGCCAGCAGCTTGGCAGGGTCGGGAGCGTCTTTCTTT. Its protein product is CASSLAGSGASFF.

This clonotype was detected only a few times. The chain couples TRBV4-1 to TRBJ2-1; D unclear. V was shortened by 0 bases and J by 2 bases, with 11 bases between the two germline ends. CDR3 length equals 16 residues. Germline V lookup: CDR1 MGHRA, CDR2 YSYEKL. The CDR3 nucleotides are TGCGCCAGCAGCCAAGATTTGCTTAACACCTACAATGAGCAGTTCTTC. Its translation is CASSQDLLNTYNEQFF.